This T cell receptor beta chain was observed in a study of response to subunit inactivated influenza vaccine. TCRdb passed the RT-PCR reads through MiXCR, listing each CDR3 protein once. The sample has around 540,000 distinct CDR3 sequences, 12% seen once. Study-wide points: The authors put forward the suggestion that each seasonal influenza vaccination may bring in only a limited number of new T cells.

In regard to this clonotype: Its cognate antigen is unknown.

The sequence came from a man aged 45-60 years who received an inactivated influenza vaccine. The sample in question was PBMCs from blood, obtained on the day of vaccination.

CDR3 sequence: CASSDRYTDTQYF. The CDR3 DNA reads as TGTGCCAGCAGCGACAGGTACACAGATACGCAGTATTTT. The chain links TRBV14 to TRBJ2-3, with TRBD1 as a possible D gene (6 bases). The CDR3 loop spans 13 amino acids. V was cut by 5 bases and J by 2 bases, with 8 bases left in between. The germline V gene encodes CDR1 SGHDN and CDR2 FVKESK.